Only a few counts were recorded for the clone carrying this T cell receptor (beta chain). Its matching antigen is unknown. Germline V gene data show CDR1 as MNHEY and CDR2 as SVGAGI. V was clipped by 0 bases and J by 4 bases, with 15 bases between them. The CDR3 consists of 16 residues. The data were taken from a study of T-cell memory formation after mild COVID-19. Findings and caveats of the study: Shrinking CD4+ clones were chiefly CM and EM; CD8+ ones were chiefly EMRA.

The TCR alpha and TCR beta cDNA libraries, bearing sample barcodes and UMIs, were generated by 5'RACE using constant-segment primers. MiXCR, applied by TCRdb to the 5' RACE reads, yields one record per CDR3 protein. The sample has approximately 340,000 distinct CDR3 sequences, approximately 15% seen once. The TCR was taken from a man between 18 and 29 years old who had mild COVID-19 (a few samples of this study predate the infection). Cell type and time point are not known. The chain is built from TRBV6-5 and TRBJ1-1; D may be TRBD1 (5 bases). The material sequenced was PBMCs or a T cell subset sorted from them (not recorded which). CDR3 residues: CASSYSGAPGTTEAFF. CDR3 coding DNA: TGTGCCAGCAGTTACTCCGGGGCTCCGGGAACCACTGAAGCTTTCTTT.